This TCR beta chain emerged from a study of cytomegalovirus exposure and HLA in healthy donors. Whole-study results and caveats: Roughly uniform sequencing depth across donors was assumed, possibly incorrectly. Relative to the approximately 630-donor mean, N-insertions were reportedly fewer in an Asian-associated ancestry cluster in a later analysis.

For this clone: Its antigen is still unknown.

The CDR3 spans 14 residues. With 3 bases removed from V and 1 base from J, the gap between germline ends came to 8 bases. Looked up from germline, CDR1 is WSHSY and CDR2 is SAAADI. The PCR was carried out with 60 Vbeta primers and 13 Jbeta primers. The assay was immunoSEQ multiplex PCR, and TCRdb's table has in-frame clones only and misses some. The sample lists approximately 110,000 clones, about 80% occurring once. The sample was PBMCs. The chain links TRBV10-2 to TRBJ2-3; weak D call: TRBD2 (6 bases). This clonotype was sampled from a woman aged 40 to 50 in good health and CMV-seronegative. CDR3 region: CASSETGGTDTQYF. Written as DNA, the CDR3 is TGCGCCAGCAGTGAAACGGGAGGCACAGATACGCAGTATTTT.